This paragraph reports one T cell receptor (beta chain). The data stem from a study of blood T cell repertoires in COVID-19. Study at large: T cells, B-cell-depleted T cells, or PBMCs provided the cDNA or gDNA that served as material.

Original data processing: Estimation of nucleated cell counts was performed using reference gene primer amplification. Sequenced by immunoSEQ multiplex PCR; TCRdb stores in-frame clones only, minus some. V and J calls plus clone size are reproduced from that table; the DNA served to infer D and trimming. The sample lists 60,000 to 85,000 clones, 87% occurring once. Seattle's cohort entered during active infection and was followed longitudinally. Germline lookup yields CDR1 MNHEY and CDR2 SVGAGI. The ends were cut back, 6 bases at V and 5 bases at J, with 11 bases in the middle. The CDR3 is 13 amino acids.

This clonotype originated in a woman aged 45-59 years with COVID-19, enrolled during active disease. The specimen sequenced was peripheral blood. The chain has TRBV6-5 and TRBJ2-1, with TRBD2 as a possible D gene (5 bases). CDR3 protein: CASRWTPDNEQFF. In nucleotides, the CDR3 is TGTGCCAGCAGATGGACTCCGGACAATGAGCAGTTCTTC.